The rows below give T cell receptor beta chains drawn from one sample of a study of T-cell memory formation after mild COVID-19. TCRdb reprocessed the 5' RACE reads via MiXCR and lists one record per CDR3 protein. The sample has 500,000 to 550,000 distinct CDR3 sequences; about a fifth are singletons. Sequenced material: PBMCs or a T cell subset sorted from them (not recorded which). These receptors were obtained from an adult woman who had mild COVID-19 (a few samples of this study predate the infection). Cell type and time point are not known. CDR3s include the opening cysteine and the closing phenylalanine or tryptophan. Fields, in order: clone size, D gene, V gene, J gene, CDR3 protein, CDR3 DNA. A D gene is named only where the DNA matches it firmly. Only some rows state a clone size, as once, few, many or a class for expanded clones.

few	.	TRBV6-6	TRBJ2-7	CASSPRADSYEQYF	TGTGCCAGCAGTCCCCGGGCTGACTCCTACGAGCAGTACTTC
few	.	TRBV19	TRBJ2-5	CASSRGSETQYF	TGTGCCAGTAGTCGGGGGTCGGAGACCCAGTACTTC
few	.	TRBV12-3/TRBV12-4	TRBJ2-7	CASSRDAVHEQYF	TGTGCCAGCAGCCGGGACGCCGTCCACGAGCAGTACTTC
.	.	TRBV5-1	TRBJ1-1	CASRHGNTEAFF	TGCGCCAGCAGGCATGGGAACACTGAAGCTTTCTTT
many	TRBD2	TRBV5-1	TRBJ2-5	CASSLPSGRETQYF	TGCGCCAGCAGCTTGCCTAGCGGGAGGGAGACCCAGTACTTC
few	.	TRBV7-2	TRBJ2-2	CASSFKGANTGELFF	TGTGCCAGCAGCTTTAAGGGTGCGAACACCGGGGAGCTGTTTTTT
.	.	TRBV7-9	TRBJ2-1	CASSLAGMVYEQFF	TGTGCCAGCAGCTTAGCCGGGATGGTCTATGAGCAGTTCTTC
few	.	TRBV20-1	TRBJ2-3	CSAKGTPPDTQYF	TGCAGTGCTAAAGGGACTCCCCCTGATACGCAGTATTTT
.	TRBD1	TRBV19	TRBJ2-5	CASSAVKGQQETQYF	TGTGCCAGTAGCGCGGTGAAGGGACAGCAAGAGACCCAGTACTTC
.	.	TRBV3-1	TRBJ2-7	CASSSAWTSYEQYF	TGTGCCAGCAGCAGCGCTTGGACATCCTACGAGCAGTACTTC
.	.	TRBV3-1	TRBJ2-7	CASSPPGHAYEQYF	TGTGCCAGCAGCCCCCCGGGACACGCTTACGAGCAGTACTTC
.	TRBD1	TRBV15	TRBJ1-2	CATSIHGQGYNYGYTF	TGTGCCACCAGCATTCACGGACAGGGCTATAACTATGGCTACACCTTC
.	.	TRBV7-9	TRBJ2-7	CASSLASALRGSYEQYF	TGTGCCAGCAGCTTAGCGTCGGCCCTTAGGGGCTCCTACGAGCAGTACTTC
.	.	TRBV6-1	TRBJ2-7	CASEGRGEQYF	TGTGCCAGCGAAGGACGCGGGGAGCAGTACTTC
.	.	TRBV20-1	TRBJ2-7	CSARGAGANYEQYF	TGCAGTGCTAGAGGAGCAGGGGCCAACTACGAGCAGTACTTC
few	.	TRBV10-3	TRBJ2-4	CAISDPPDGSQNIQYF	TGTGCCATCAGTGACCCTCCCGACGGGAGCCAAAACATTCAGTACTTC
once	TRBD2	TRBV29-1	TRBJ2-7	CSVLVSGSEQYF	TGCAGCGTCCTTGTTAGCGGGAGTGAGCAGTACTTC
few	.	TRBV5-4	TRBJ1-2	CASSFRQITNYGYTF	TGTGCCAGCAGTTTTCGTCAGATAACTAACTATGGCTACACCTTC
.	.	TRBV20-1	TRBJ2-7	CSARESNSPDYEQYF	TGCAGTGCTAGAGAGTCAAACTCGCCAGACTACGAGCAGTACTTC
few	TRBD2	TRBV20-1	TRBJ2-5	CSARAFSGGETQYF	TGCAGTGCTAGAGCCTTTTCGGGGGGAGAGACCCAGTACTTC
many	.	TRBV4-3	TRBJ2-1	CASSHILGAGNEQFF	TGCGCCAGCAGCCACATCCTAGGGGCGGGAAATGAGCAGTTCTTC
.	.	TRBV20-1	TRBJ2-3	CSASLGRSTDTQYF	TGCAGTGCTAGTCTGGGTAGAAGCACAGATACGCAGTATTTT
.	TRBD2	TRBV4-1	TRBJ2-6	CASSSAGVRRSGANVLTF	TGCGCCAGCAGCTCCGCGGGGGTTCGCCGGTCTGGGGCCAACGTCCTGACTTTC
few	.	TRBV27	TRBJ2-2	CASSLSNGNTGELFF	TGTGCCAGCAGTTTATCGAACGGGAACACCGGGGAGCTGTTTTTT
.	.	TRBV7-2	TRBJ2-7	CASSLEGRSYEQYF	TGTGCCAGCAGCTTAGAGGGAAGGTCCTACGAGCAGTACTTC
few	TRBD1	TRBV7-9	TRBJ2-3	CASSPGTADTQYF	TGTGCCAGCAGCCCCGGGACAGCAGATACGCAGTATTTT
.	.	TRBV7-7	TRBJ1-5	CASNCRGQPQHF	TGTGCCAGCAATTGTAGGGGTCAGCCCCAGCATTTT
.	TRBD2	TRBV9	TRBJ2-3	CASSVGEREFTDTQYF	TGTGCCAGCAGCGTAGGGGAGCGGGAGTTCACAGATACGCAGTATTTT